These 21 T cell receptor beta chains originate from one sample sequenced in a study of T-cell reconstitution after alpha-beta-depleted transplantation in children. Unique molecular identifiers were used in preparing the TCRbeta library. TCRdb fed the PCR reads into MiXCR, producing one record per CDR3 protein. The repertoire holds some 520,000 distinct CDR3 sequences, with 30% to 35% as singletons. This material consisted of PBMCs from the stem cell graft donor, taken from the stem cell graft. The origin of the receptors is a human donor who donated a stem cell graft to a child with aplastic anemia.

This clonotype occurred a few times. The J gene is TRBJ2-3, the V gene TRBV10-1; 10 bases match TRBD2. With V trimmed by 5 bases and J by 4 bases, 9 bases remained unmatched. There are 16 residues in the CDR3. Per the germline V gene, CDR1 is WNHNN and CDR2 is SYGVQD (reference sequence). CDR3 in amino acids: CASSPTLAGGPDTQYF. CDR3 DNA sequence: TGCGCCAGCAGTCCTACATTAGCGGGAGGTCCAGATACGCAGTATTTT.

This clonotype was recorded only once. This chain connects TRBV7-2 to TRBJ2-3; D is perhaps TRBD2 (5 bases). The germline V gene has CDR1 SGHTA and CDR2 FQGNSA. V lost 5 bases, J lost 1 base, and 13 bases lay in between. The CDR3 totals 15 residues. DNA of the CDR3: TGTGCCAGCAGCGAGGCGGGCGTTCGCACAGATACGCAGTATTTT. As protein: CASSEAGVRTDTQYF.

This clonotype was seen only once. The genes are TRBV7-9 and TRBJ1-4, with D uncertain. Germline CDR1 is SEHNR and CDR2 is FQNEAQ (reference sequence). The V end lost 2 bases, the J end lost 5 bases, and 15 bases lay between the germline ends. The CDR3 totals 16 residues. For the CDR3, the DNA is TGTGCCAGCAGCTTACGGGAGGAAAGACGGAATGAAAAACTGTTTTTT. This sequence encodes CASSLREERRNEKLFF.

In nucleotides, the CDR3 is TGTGCCAGCAGCGGCTGGGACAGGCAGATCCTAACCTATGGCTACACCTTC. Translation: CASSGWDRQILTYGYTF. V is TRBV6-1 and J is TRBJ1-2; 8 bases match TRBD1. Germline V lookup: CDR1 MNHNS, CDR2 SASEGT. This CDR3 region has 17 residues. The J segment lost 4 bases and the V segment lost 6 bases, leaving 16 bases of the junction unmatched.

V and J are TRBV15 and TRBJ2-5; the D is unclear. The CDR3 covers 15 residues. CDR1 is LNHNV and CDR2 is YYDKDF in the germline V gene (reference sequence). With 0 bases removed from V and 5 bases from J, the gap between germline ends came to 13 bases. The CDR3 coding sequence is TGTGCCACCAGCAGAGATCCGGCCCCGCAGGAGACCCAGTACTTC. Amino acid sequence: CATSRDPAPQETQYF.

The chain employs TRBV12-3 or TRBV12-4 and TRBJ2-5; D unclear. The V gene lost 1 base and the J gene lost 5 bases, with 11 bases spanning the gap. The CDR3 is 14 amino acids. CDR3 sequence: CASSLETGSETQYF. Written as DNA, the CDR3 is TGTGCCAGCAGTTTAGAAACCGGGTCGGAGACCCAGTACTTC.

The V gene is TRBV6-2 or TRBV6-3, the J gene TRBJ2-3; 12 bases are a match to TRBD2. The CDR3 sequence is 15 residues long. After removal of 7 bases from V and 4 bases from J, the junction contained 6 bases not matched to a gene. CDR1 and CDR2 from the germline V gene are MNHEY and SVGEGT. CDR3 nucleotide sequence: TGTGCCAGCAACCGACTAGCGGGAGTGTCAGATACGCAGTATTTT. Translated: CASNRLAGVSDTQYF.

This clonotype has a handful of counts. CDR3 sequence (DNA): TGTGCCAGCAGTTTGGACGGGACTAGCGGGAGCACAGATACGCAGTATTTT. Amino acids: CASSLDGTSGSTDTQYF. The chain employs TRBV27 and TRBJ2-3, with 12 bases fitting TRBD2. CDR1 is MNHEY, CDR2 SMNVEV, per germline (reference sequence). The trim removed 3 bases at V and 0 bases at J, leaving 4 bases unmatched. The CDR3 runs to 17 residues.

This clonotype was counted only a few times. V and J are TRBV6-1 and TRBJ2-5, with 7 bases lining up with TRBD2. The CDR3 has 13 residues. J lost 5 bases, V lost 6 bases, and 6 bases had no gene match. In germline, CDR1 is MNHNS, CDR2 SASEGT. The CDR3: CASSLGRTETQYF. CDR3 DNA: TGTGCCAGCAGCCTCGGGAGGACGGAGACCCAGTACTTC.

This clonotype was found many times. The CDR3 loop is CASSYGPGVAKNIQYF. CDR3 sequence (DNA): TGTGCCAGCAGTTACGGCCCCGGGGTAGCCAAAAACATTCAGTACTTC. The chain recombines TRBV6-5 with TRBJ2-4; TRBD2 is a possible D gene (5 bases). Germline CDR1 MNHEY, CDR2 SVGAGI. Deletions cut 2 bases from V and 0 bases from J, with 11 bases between. This CDR3 has 16 residues.

The V and J genes are TRBV28 and TRBJ1-3; D is unresolved. Trimming cost V 7 bases and J 0 bases, with 13 bases left between them. The length of the CDR3 is 15 residues. The V gene's germline CDR1 is MDHEN and CDR2 SYDVKM. The CDR3 is CASTAGFFSGNTIYF. Here the CDR3 DNA reads TGTGCCAGCACCGCCGGGTTTTTCTCTGGAAACACCATATATTTT.

The chain joins TRBV9 to TRBJ2-1, with no clear D. V was clipped by 2 bases and J by 4 bases, with 13 bases between them. The CDR3 is made up of 15 amino acids. Germline V CDR1 and CDR2: SGDLS, YYNGEE. The CDR3 region has the DNA TGTGCCAGCAGCGTGTTGGGAAGCAAATACAATGAGCAGTTCTTC. It specifies CASSVLGSKYNEQFF.

The chain joins TRBV24-1 to TRBJ1-4; D perhaps matches TRBD1 (5 bases). Germline V gene lookup returns CDR1 KGHDR and CDR2 SFDVKD. This CDR3 has 17 residues. Trimming removed 2 bases at V and 0 bases at J, with 12 bases between. CDR3 DNA: TGTGCCACCAGTGATTCCGGGGCAGGGCCAACTAATGAAAAACTGTTTTTT. Encoded protein: CATSDSGAGPTNEKLFF.

This clonotype was counted between two and nine times. V gene TRBV7-8 combines with J gene TRBJ2-7; D is tentatively TRBD1 or TRBD2 (6 bases each). The CDR3 is made up of 15 amino acids. Germline CDR1 SGHVS, CDR2 FQNEAQ. V was shortened by 0 bases and J by 7 bases, with 16 bases between the two germline ends. CDR3 sequence (DNA): TGTGCCAGCAGCTTAGCCCCCCGGGGGCCTCGGGAGCAGTACGTC. Protein product: CASSLAPRGPREQYV.

The V call is TRBV29-1, the J call TRBJ1-1; 8 bases align to TRBD1. In germline, CDR1 is SQVTM, CDR2 ANQGSEA. The CDR3 length is 14 residues. With V trimmed by 2 bases and J by 4 bases, 6 bases remained unmatched. This CDR3 is CSVETQGGITEAFF. The CDR3 DNA reads TGCAGCGTTGAAACACAGGGGGGGATCACTGAAGCTTTCTTT.

This chain links TRBV10-2 with TRBJ2-3; weak D call: TRBD2 (7 bases). The CDR3 has 14 residues. Germline V gene data show CDR1 as WSHSY and CDR2 as SAAADI. Trimming removed 8 bases from V and 5 bases from J, with 17 bases in between. DNA for the CDR3: TGCGCCAGCGGCAAGGGGGGGCACTTAGATACGCAGTATTTT. It translates to CASGKGGHLDTQYF.

This chain connects TRBV4-3 to TRBJ2-2, with TRBD1 identical over 7 bases. Germline CDR1 reads LGHNA; CDR2 reads YSLEER. The V segment lost 5 bases and the J segment 4 bases; nucleotides outside the gene matches: 10. CDR3 size: 16 residues. The CDR3 reads CASSRNPGGGTGELFF. The CDR3 DNA follows: TGCGCCAGCAGCAGAAACCCAGGGGGTGGCACCGGGGAGCTGTTTTTT.

V usage is TRBV27 and J usage is TRBJ1-1; D unresolved. The V gene's germline CDR1 is MNHEY and CDR2 SMNVEV (reference sequence). CDR3 length equals 16 residues. V was cut by 5 bases and J by 0 bases, with 16 bases left in between. CDR3 in DNA: TGTGCCAGCAGTCCCTACCCGGAGGGAATGAACACTGAAGCTTTCTTT. Protein product: CASSPYPEGMNTEAFF.

The chain is built from TRBV6-1 and TRBJ2-3; D remains unclear. V gave up 6 bases and J gave up 1 base, with 11 bases separating them. Germline V lookup: CDR1 MNHNS, CDR2 SASEGT. The CDR3 has 14 amino acids. CDR3 in amino acids: CASSTPGRTDTQYF. Written as DNA, the CDR3 is TGTGCCAGCAGCACGCCTGGACGCACAGATACGCAGTATTTT.

This clonotype was picked up a small number of times. The chain links TRBV12-3 or TRBV12-4 to TRBJ2-7, with 8 bases aligning to TRBD2. The CDR3 totals 14 residues. V shed 7 bases, J shed 0 bases, and the junction held 5 bases outside the gene matches. CDR3 nucleotide sequence: TGTGCCAGCATTCGTAGCGGGGACTCCTACGAGCAGTACTTC. It is translated as CASIRSGDSYEQYF.

J is TRBJ2-5 and V is TRBV6-1; 12 positions match TRBD2. V dropped 6 bases and J dropped 5; count of bases not matched to a gene: 10. Germline CDR1 MNHNS, CDR2 SASEGT. CDR3 length: 16 residues. The CDR3 DNA reads as TGTGCCAGCAGCCCTCGACTAGCGGGAGAGTCGGAGACCCAGTACTTC. Translating it yields CASSPRLAGESETQYF.